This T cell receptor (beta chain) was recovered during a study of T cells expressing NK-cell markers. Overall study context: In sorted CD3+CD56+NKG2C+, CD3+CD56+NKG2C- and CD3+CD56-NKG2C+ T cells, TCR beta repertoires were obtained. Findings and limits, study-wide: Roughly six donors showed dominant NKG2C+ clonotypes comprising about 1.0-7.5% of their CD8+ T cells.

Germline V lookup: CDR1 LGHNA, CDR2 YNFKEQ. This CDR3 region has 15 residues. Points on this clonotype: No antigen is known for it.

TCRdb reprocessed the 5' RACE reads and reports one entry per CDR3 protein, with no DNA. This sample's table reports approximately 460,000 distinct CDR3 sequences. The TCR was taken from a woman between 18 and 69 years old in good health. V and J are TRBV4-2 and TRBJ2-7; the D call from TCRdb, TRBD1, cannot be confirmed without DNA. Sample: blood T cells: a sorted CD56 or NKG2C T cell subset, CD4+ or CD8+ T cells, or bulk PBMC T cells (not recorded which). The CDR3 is CASSQEGQIATEQYF.